This T cell receptor beta chain came from a study of CD8+ T cells in alopecia areata. Points from the study as a whole: Under tofacitinib, fewer expanded CD8+ clones appeared among the top 100 scalp clones.

It was cDNA, reverse transcribed from extracted RNA, that served as the sequencing template. Repertoires were generated with immunoSEQ multiplex PCR, while TCRdb's copy carries only in-frame clones and drops some. The repertoire has 90,000 or so clones, roughly 45% of them found once; the top ten carry more than 15%. Treatment defined: oral pan-JAK inhibitor, 5-10 mg twice daily. The CDR3 consists of 16 residues. CDR1 and CDR2 from the germline V gene are MNHEY and SVGAGI. The V gene end was trimmed by 4 bases and the J gene end by 2 bases; junction bases not matched to a gene: 4. With regard to this clone: The antigen is undetermined.

The specimen comprised CD8+ T cells sorted from blood, sampled at week 24, from a patient treated with tofacitinib. The sequence was collected from a human donor with alopecia areata. This chain uses TRBV6-5 with TRBJ2-5; 13 bases line up with TRBD2. CDR3: CASSFRTSGGQETQYF. The CDR3 nucleotides read TGTGCCAGCAGTTTCCGGACTAGCGGGGGTCAAGAGACCCAGTACTTC.